The 20 T cell receptor beta chains reported below all come from one sample, sequenced in a study of early T cells in non-severe SARS-CoV-2 infection (dated by TCRdb to the early 2020s). Libraries were built with 5' RACE. TCRdb records NextSeq 500 as the sequencer. TCRdb applied fastp at Q25 and MiXCR to the public reads, then kept only in-frame beta chains. One record per CDR3 amino acid sequence lists the most common genes and DNA. For this sample the table gives roughly 40,000 distinct CDR3 sequences, of which about 5.8% were detected only once. Around 6.1% of the sample is held by the ten biggest clonotypes. Sequenced sample: whole blood. All receptors come from an adult who was a healthcare worker with PCR-confirmed SARS-CoV-2 infection or an uninfected control (not recorded which).

This clonotype was counted at least ten times. V gene TRBV3-1 combines with J gene TRBJ2-1; weak D call: TRBD2 (6 bases). This CDR3 has 16 amino acids. The V gene lost 5 bases and the J gene lost 0 bases, with 14 bases spanning the gap. Germline loops: CDR1 LGHDT, CDR2 YNNKEL (reference sequence). In DNA, the CDR3 is TGTGCCAGCAGCTCAGCGGGTTCCAGCTCCTACAATGAGCAGTTCTTC. It translates to CASSSAGSSSYNEQFF.

The gene calls are TRBV12-3 or TRBV12-4 and TRBJ1-1, with D unresolved. This CDR3 region has 14 residues. V was clipped by 1 base and J by 0 bases, with 6 bases between them. The CDR3 DNA follows: TGTGCCAGCAGTTTAGATCAGTTGAACACTGAAGCTTTCTTT. Translation: CASSLDQLNTEAFF.

This clonotype has a count of ten or more. The chain couples TRBV20-1 to TRBJ1-6; D unresolved. Trimming took off 7 bases at V and 9 bases at J, with 13 bases between the two ends. CDR3 length equals 12 residues. The germline gives CDR1 DFQATT, CDR2 SNEGSKA (reference sequence). The CDR3 DNA reads as TGCAGTGTAACCACCCCCTCTTCACCCCTCCACTTT. Residues: CSVTTPSSPLHF.

This clonotype was recorded at least ten times. The chain carries TRBV7-9 and TRBJ2-5; the D gene is possibly TRBD2 (5 bases). Germline CDR1 is SEHNR and CDR2 is FQNEAQ (reference sequence). The ends were cut back, 2 bases at V and 7 bases at J, with 8 bases in the middle. The CDR3 has 12 residues. CDR3 DNA sequence: TGTGCCAGCAGCTTAATTGGAGGGACCCAGTACTTC. Protein: CASSLIGGTQYF.

Only a few counts were recorded for this clonotype. The CDR3 coding sequence is TGCGCCAGCAGCTTGGAGGGCCCCAAGGGGAACACTGAAGCTTTCTTT. Its translation: CASSLEGPKGNTEAFF. The chain recombines TRBV5-1 with TRBJ1-1; D call uncertain. Germline V gene sequence: CDR1 SGHRS, CDR2 YFSETQ. Trimming left V 0 bases short and J 1 base short, with 13 bases between. The CDR3 consists of 16 residues. Full variable domain (missing parts from reference TRBV5-1 and TRBJ1-1): KAGVTQTPRYLIKTRGQQVTLSCSPISGHRSVSWYQQTPGQGLQFLFEYFSETQRNKGNFPGRFSGRQFSNSRSEMNVSTLELGDSALYLCASSLEGPKGNTEAFFGQGTRLTVV.

Ten or more counts support this clonotype. The V gene is TRBV10-3, the J gene TRBJ2-3; the D is unclear. Germline CDR1 ENHRY, CDR2 SYGVKD. The V end lost 9 bases, the J end lost 0 bases, and 13 bases lay between the germline ends. The CDR3 spans 14 residues. CDR3 bases: TGTGCCATTAGAGAACAGTCAAGCACAGATACGCAGTATTTT. It specifies CAIREQSSTDTQYF.

This clonotype was seen repeatedly, ten times or more. The chain joins TRBV6-1 to TRBJ2-7, with a possible D match to TRBD2 (6 bases). V was trimmed by 2 bases and J by 10 bases, leaving 15 bases between them. CDR3 length: 13 amino acids. Germline assignment: CDR1 MNHNS and CDR2 SASEGT. The CDR3, as DNA: TGTGCCAGCAGTGAAATGGTGGGGGGACCCCAGTACTTC. Residues: CASSEMVGGPQYF.

This clonotype was seen ten or more times. The chain carries TRBV5-1 and TRBJ2-5; TRBD2 is a possible D gene (5 bases). The CDR3 sequence is 13 residues long. The germline CDR1 and CDR2 sequences are SGHRS and YFSETQ. The germline V and J ends were trimmed by 3 bases and 4 bases, with 10 bases remaining between them. CDR3 region: CASSYYRGETQYF. CDR3 coding DNA: TGCGCCAGCAGCTACTATCGGGGAGAGACCCAGTACTTC.

This clonotype appeared many times. The J gene is TRBJ1-5, the V gene TRBV5-5, with 10 positions matching TRBD1. The CDR3 spans 16 residues. V dropped 4 bases and J dropped 1; count of bases not matched to a gene: 5. CDR1 is SGHKS and CDR2 is YYEKEE in the germline V gene (reference sequence). CDR3 protein: CASSLRQGASNQPQHF. CDR3 sequence (DNA): TGTGCCAGCAGCCTCAGACAGGGGGCAAGCAATCAGCCCCAGCATTTT.

Ten or more counts support this clonotype. This CDR3 reads CASSQAKGPLTDTQYF. CDR3 bases: TGTGCCAGCAGCCAAGCCAAAGGCCCCCTAACAGATACGCAGTATTTT. The chain joins TRBV14 to TRBJ2-3, with D uncertain. V lost 1 base and J 3 bases, leaving 14 bases between the germline ends. This CDR3 spans 16 amino acids. The germline CDR1 and CDR2 sequences are SGHDN and FVKESK.

V is TRBV5-1 and J is TRBJ2-1; TRBD2 agrees at 13 bases. This CDR3 is built from 15 residues. CDR1 and CDR2 from the germline V gene are SGHRS and YFSETQ. The J segment lost 8 bases and the V segment lost 6 bases, leaving 8 bases of the junction unmatched. DNA for the CDR3: TGCGCCAGCAACCCAAACGGACTAGCGGGAGATGAGCAGTTCTTC. This codes for CASNPNGLAGDEQFF.

The sample holds many counts of this clonotype. This rearrangement joins TRBV7-9 to TRBJ2-3; 7 nucleotides line up with TRBD1. This CDR3 has 14 residues. The germline gives CDR1 SEHNR, CDR2 FQNEAQ (reference sequence). J lost 4 bases, V lost 1 base, and 2 bases had no gene match. This chain's CDR3 is CASSLEGGADTQYF. DNA for the CDR3: TGTGCCAGCAGCTTAGAAGGGGGCGCAGATACGCAGTATTTT.

This clonotype was observed a few times. In DNA form, the CDR3 reads TGTGCCAGCACTCCTGGGGACTATGGCTACACCTTC. The encoded protein is CASTPGDYGYTF. The rearrangement uses TRBV6-2 or TRBV6-3 and TRBJ1-2; D gene uncertain. In germline, CDR1 is MNHEY, CDR2 SVGEGT. The ends were cut back, 7 bases at V and 3 bases at J, with 9 bases in the middle. The CDR3 is made up of 12 amino acids.

Only a few counts were recorded for this clonotype. V and J are TRBV11-2 and TRBJ2-1, with unresolved D. Trimming took 1 base from V and 9 from J, leaving 7 bases between them. CDR1 and CDR2 (germline): SGHAT, FQNNGV. The CDR3 sequence is 12 residues long. The DNA of the CDR3 is TGTGCCAGCAGCTTAGCCGGTGGTGAGCAGTTCTTC. Residues: CASSLAGGEQFF.

The chain joins TRBV11-2 to TRBJ2-2, with unresolved D. The CDR3 extends over 13 amino acids. Germline V gene data show CDR1 as SGHAT and CDR2 as FQNNGV. Trimming left V 7 bases short and J 1 base short, with 7 bases between. CDR3 in DNA: TGTGCCAGCACTTCGGGGAACACCGGGGAGCTGTTTTTT. It translates to CASTSGNTGELFF. Using reference TRBV11-2 and TRBJ2-2 for the parts outside the CDR3, the full variable domain is EAGVAQSPRYKIIEKRQSVAFWCNPISGHATLYWYQQILGQGPKLLIQFQNNGVVDDSQLPKDRFSAERLKGVDSTLKIQPAKLEDSAVYLCASTSGNTGELFFGEGSRLTVL.

The sample holds many counts of this clonotype. The chain joins TRBV5-1 to TRBJ2-2; 7 positions match TRBD1. The CDR3 consists of 15 residues. Germline assignment: CDR1 SGHRS and CDR2 YFSETQ. J lost 3 bases, V lost 5 bases, and 7 bases had no gene match. CDR3 protein: CASSYRGPDTGELFF. Here the CDR3 DNA reads TGCGCCAGCAGTTACAGGGGTCCGGACACCGGGGAGCTGTTTTTT.

The chain uses TRBV20-1 and TRBJ2-4; 7 bases line up with TRBD1. Germline CDR1 reads DFQATT; CDR2 reads SNEGSKA (reference sequence). Trimming cost V 0 bases and J 5 bases; bases outside gene matches: 7. The length of the CDR3 is 15 residues. For the CDR3, the DNA is TGCAGTGCTAGAGACCCTAGGACAGGCCAAAACATTCAGTACTTC. Translation: CSARDPRTGQNIQYF.

This chain joins TRBV11-2 and TRBJ2-7; D tentatively reads TRBD1 or TRBD2 (5 bases each). V was pared by 5 bases and J by 2 bases, with 28 bases between. Germline-derived CDR1 and CDR2 are SGHAT and FQNNGV. This CDR3 has 19 residues. The CDR3 DNA follows: TGTGCCAGCAGCCCCCTGACTGGGACCCACCCGGCAAGAGCCTACGAGCAGTACTTC. Protein sequence: CASSPLTGTHPARAYEQYF.

There are a few counts of this clonotype. The rearrangement links TRBV27 to TRBJ1-4; D remains ambiguous. V was shortened by 0 bases and J by 3 bases, with 11 bases between the two germline ends. Germline lookup yields CDR1 MNHEY and CDR2 SMNVEV (reference sequence). The CDR3 has 16 amino acids. CDR3: CASSLSGGAANEKLFF. CDR3 nucleotide sequence: TGTGCCAGCAGTTTATCGGGCGGTGCGGCTAATGAAAAACTGTTTTTT. The entire variable domain, with the rest obtained from reference TRBV27 and TRBJ1-4, is as follows: EAQVTQNPRYLITVTGKKLTVTCSQNMNHEYMSWYRQDPGLGLRQIYYSMNVEVTDKGDVPEGYKVSRKEKRNFPLILESPSPNQTSLYFCASSLSGGAANEKLFFGSGTQLSVL.

This clonotype was recorded at least ten times. The chain uses TRBV12-3 or TRBV12-4 and TRBJ1-5, with 7 positions matching TRBD1. This CDR3 contains 14 residues. Losses at the gene ends were 2 bases for V and 2 bases for J; bases not matched to a gene: 0. The CDR3 is CASSLTGGNQPQHF. DNA of the CDR3: TGTGCCAGCAGTTTAACAGGGGGCAATCAGCCCCAGCATTTT.